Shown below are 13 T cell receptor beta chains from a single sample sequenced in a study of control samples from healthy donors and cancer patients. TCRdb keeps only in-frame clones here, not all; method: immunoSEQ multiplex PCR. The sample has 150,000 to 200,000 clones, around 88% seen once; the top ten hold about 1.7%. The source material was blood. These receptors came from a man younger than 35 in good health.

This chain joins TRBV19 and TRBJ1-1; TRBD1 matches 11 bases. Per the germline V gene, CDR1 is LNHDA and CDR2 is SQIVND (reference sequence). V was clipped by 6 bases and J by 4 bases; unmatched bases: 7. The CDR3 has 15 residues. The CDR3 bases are TGTGCCAGTAGCCGGGACAGGGGGTTTAGCACTGAAGCTTTCTTT. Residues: CASSRDRGFSTEAFF.

CDR3 sequence reads: CASSPVGTGDYEQYF. CDR3 coding DNA: TGTGCCAGCAGCCCAGTGGGGACAGGGGACTACGAGCAGTACTTC. This chain connects TRBV11-2 to TRBJ2-7, with 10 bases that match TRBD1. Germline V gene data show CDR1 as SGHAT and CDR2 as FQNNGV. V was pared by 5 bases and J by 3 bases, with 7 bases of the junction left unmatched. The CDR3 spans 15 residues.

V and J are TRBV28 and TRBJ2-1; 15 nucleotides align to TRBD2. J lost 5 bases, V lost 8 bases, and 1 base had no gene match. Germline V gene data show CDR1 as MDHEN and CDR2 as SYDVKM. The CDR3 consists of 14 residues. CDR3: CASRTSGGDNEQFF. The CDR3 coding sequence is TGTGCCAGCCGGACTAGCGGGGGGGACAATGAGCAGTTCTTC.

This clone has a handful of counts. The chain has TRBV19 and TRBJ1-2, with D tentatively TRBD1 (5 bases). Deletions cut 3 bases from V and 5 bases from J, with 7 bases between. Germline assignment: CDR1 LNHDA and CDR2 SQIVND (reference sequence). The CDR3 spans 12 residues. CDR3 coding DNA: TGTGCCAGTAGTATCCAGGGTTATGGCTACACCTTC. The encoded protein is CASSIQGYGYTF.

CDR3 DNA: TGTGCCAGCAGCCCTGACTCTCGGGGGGGGGAGTATTTT. Translating gives CASSPDSRGGEYF. The V call is TRBV7-2, the J call TRBJ2-3, with 8 bases identical to TRBD2. The V and J ends lost 5 bases and 13 bases, in that order; junction bases with no gene match: 11. The CDR3 spans 13 residues. The germline CDR1 and CDR2 sequences are SGHTA and FQGNSA.

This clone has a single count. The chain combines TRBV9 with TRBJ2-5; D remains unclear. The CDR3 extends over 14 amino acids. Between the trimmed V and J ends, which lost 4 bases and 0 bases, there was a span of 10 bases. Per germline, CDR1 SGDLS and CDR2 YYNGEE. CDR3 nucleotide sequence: TGTGCCAGCAGCCCTCTTACGGACCAAGAGACCCAGTACTTC. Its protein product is CASSPLTDQETQYF. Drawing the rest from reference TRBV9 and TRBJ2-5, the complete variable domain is DSGVTQTPKHLITATGQRVTLRCSPRSGDLSVYWYQQSLDQGLQFLIQYYNGEERAKGNILERFSAQQFPDLHSELNLSSLELGDSALYFCASSPLTDQETQYFGPGTRLLVL.

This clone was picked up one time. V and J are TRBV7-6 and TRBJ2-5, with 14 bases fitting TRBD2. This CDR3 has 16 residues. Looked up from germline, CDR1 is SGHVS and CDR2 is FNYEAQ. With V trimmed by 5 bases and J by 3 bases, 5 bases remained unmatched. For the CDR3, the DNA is TGTGCCAGCAGCCCACTGACTAGCGGGGGGGAAGAGACCCAGTACTTC. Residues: CASSPLTSGGEETQYF. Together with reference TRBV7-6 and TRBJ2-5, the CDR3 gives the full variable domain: GAGVSQSPRYKVTKRGQDVALRCDPISGHVSLYWYRQALGQGPEFLTYFNYEAQQDKSGLPNDRFSAERPEGSISTLTIQRTEQRDSAMYRCASSPLTSGGEETQYFGPGTRLLVL.

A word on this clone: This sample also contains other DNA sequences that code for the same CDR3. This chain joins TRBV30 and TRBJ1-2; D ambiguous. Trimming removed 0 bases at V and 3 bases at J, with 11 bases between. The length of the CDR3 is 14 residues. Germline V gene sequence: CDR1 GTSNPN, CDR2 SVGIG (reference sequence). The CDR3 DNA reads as TGTGCCTGGAGTGTACCCGGGGTTGACTATGGCTACACCTTC. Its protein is CAWSVPGVDYGYTF.

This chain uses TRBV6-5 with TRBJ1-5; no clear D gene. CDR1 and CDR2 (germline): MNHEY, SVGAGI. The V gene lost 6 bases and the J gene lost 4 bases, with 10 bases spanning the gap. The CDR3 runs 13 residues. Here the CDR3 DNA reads TGTGCCAGCAGCAGAAGGGAGAATCAGCCCCAGCATTTT. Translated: CASSRRENQPQHF.

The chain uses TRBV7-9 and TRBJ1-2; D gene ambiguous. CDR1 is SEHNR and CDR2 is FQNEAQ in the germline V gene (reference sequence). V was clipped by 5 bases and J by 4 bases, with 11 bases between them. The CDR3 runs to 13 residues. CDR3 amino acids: CASSQGPFYGYTF. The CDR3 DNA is TGTGCCAGCAGCCAAGGTCCCTTCTATGGCTACACCTTC.

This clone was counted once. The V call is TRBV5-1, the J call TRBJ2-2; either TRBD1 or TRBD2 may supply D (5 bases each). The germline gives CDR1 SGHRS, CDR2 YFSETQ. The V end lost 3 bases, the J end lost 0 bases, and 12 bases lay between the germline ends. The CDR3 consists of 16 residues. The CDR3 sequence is CASSSDGGSNTGELFF. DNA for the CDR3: TGCGCCAGCAGCTCGGATGGGGGATCGAACACCGGGGAGCTGTTTTTT.

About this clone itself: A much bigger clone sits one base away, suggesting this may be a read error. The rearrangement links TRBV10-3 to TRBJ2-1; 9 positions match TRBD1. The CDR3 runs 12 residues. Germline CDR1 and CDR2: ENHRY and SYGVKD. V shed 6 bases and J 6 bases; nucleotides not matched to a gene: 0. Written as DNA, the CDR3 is TGTGCCATCAGGACAGGGGGCAATGAGCAGTTCTTC. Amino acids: CAIRTGGNEQFF.

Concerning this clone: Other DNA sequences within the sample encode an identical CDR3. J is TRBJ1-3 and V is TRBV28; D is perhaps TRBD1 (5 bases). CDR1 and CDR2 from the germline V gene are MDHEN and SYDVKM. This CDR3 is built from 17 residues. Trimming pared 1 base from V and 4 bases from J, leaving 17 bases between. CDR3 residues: CASSLSAGGGGGNTIYF. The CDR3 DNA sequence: TGTGCCAGCAGTTTATCGGCCGGGGGGGGAGGGGGAAACACCATATATTTT.